A selection of T cell receptor beta chains follows, all from one sample in a study of cytomegalovirus exposure and HLA in healthy donors. Clones were read by immunoSEQ multiplex PCR, and TCRdb kept only the in-frame ones, dropping some. Of some 100,000 clones in the sample, 65% to 85% are singletons; the top ten hold 12% to 15%. The specimen sequenced was PBMCs. These TCRs come from a woman aged 65 to 85 in good health and CMV-seropositive. Both conserved end residues are part of each CDR3. Rows give clone size only sometimes, using once, few, many, or a class for an expanded clone.

CDR3	V	size
CASSYSLGDAFF	TRBV6-6	few
CASSPAQGNSPLHF	TRBV27	.
CATRPTTGEVHYGYTF	TRBV10-3	.
CAWKGREDTEAFF	TRBV30	.
CASSIRGEQFF	TRBV7-9	.
CSVDKLAGVNEQFF	TRBV29-1	.
CASSLRGVNGYTF	TRBV7-8	.
CASSYSRTGGTQYF	TRBV6-6	.
CARLTDTQYF	TRBV27	.
CASSGGTSGYQYF	TRBV10-1	.
CASRRDRAGTEAFF	TRBV6-4	few
CASSPTWDSSSPLHF	TRBV11-2	.
CASSFGQEVNQPQHF	TRBV19	few
CASSLAYTGELFF	TRBV27	.
CASRAMGHSNQPQHF	TRBV2	.
CASSATSGRLNYGYTF	TRBV9	.
CASSKLGGLNEKLFF	TRBV19	.
CASSLVPGGTNEQYF	TRBV5-1	.
CASSLLTSGRVNEQFF	TRBV27	few
CASSWDRMNTEAFF	TRBV5-1	.
CASSTLMTGLSGANVLTF	TRBV19	few
CASSVVTSGEFTDTQYF	TRBV9	.
CSVLTELNQPQHF	TRBV29-1	few
CASSSRGAGSDEQFF	TRBV28	.
CASSVRTGGVVYYGYTF	TRBV5-6	.
CASSLAIGAGNTIYF	TRBV5-1	.
CASSPRGETQYF	TRBV7-2	.
CASSYSPEGVRLFF	TRBV6-6	.
CASSLPGQGSHGYTF	TRBV5-1	.
CASKAVPATNEKLFF	TRBV6-5	.
CASSLGRGRAYEQYF	TRBV13	few
CASSRSGSQYNEQFF	TRBV6-5	.
CASSFGGSNQPQHF	TRBV5-4	.
CASSRGVSPSYEQYF	TRBV6-5	.
CATHGTSGGPYQETQYF	TRBV19	.
CASSLFPTTSGGAATGELFF	TRBV7-3	.
CASSLQGVAIYNEQFF	TRBV7-8	few
CASSLEGGRLFF	TRBV5-1	.
CASSQVIGETQYF	TRBV4-1	.
CASSSTGVRTEAFF	TRBV7-2	.
CATSRETAGAPYEQYF	TRBV15	few
CASSPGLAGGPNEQFF	TRBV5-1	.
CASSLRGGDPRTEAFF	TRBV5-1	.
CASSLRAGGPGNTIYF	TRBV7-3	.
CASSYWQGFEQYF	TRBV27	once
CASQDSSGANVLTF	TRBV28	.
CASSQSGQGNQPQHF	TRBV7-8	.
CASSQDSGLNQPQHF	TRBV4-3	.
CASSEPWGGNEKLFF	TRBV19	few
CASSPKGKGLAGSDTQYF	TRBV4-2	.
CASASLGHNEQFF	TRBV6-1	.
CASSPDRRNSPLHF	TRBV2	.